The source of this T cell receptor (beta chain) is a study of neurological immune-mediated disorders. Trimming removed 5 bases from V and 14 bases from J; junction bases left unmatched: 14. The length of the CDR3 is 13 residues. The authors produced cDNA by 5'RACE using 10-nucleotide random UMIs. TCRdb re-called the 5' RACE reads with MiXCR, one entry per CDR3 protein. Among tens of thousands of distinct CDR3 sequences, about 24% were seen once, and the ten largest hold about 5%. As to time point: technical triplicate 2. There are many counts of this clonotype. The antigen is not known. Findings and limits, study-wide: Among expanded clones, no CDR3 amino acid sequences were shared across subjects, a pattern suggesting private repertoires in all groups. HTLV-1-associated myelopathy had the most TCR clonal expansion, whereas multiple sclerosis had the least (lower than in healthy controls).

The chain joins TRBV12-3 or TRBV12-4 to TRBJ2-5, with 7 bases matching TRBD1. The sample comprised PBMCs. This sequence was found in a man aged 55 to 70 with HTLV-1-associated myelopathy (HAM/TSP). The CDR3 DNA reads TGTGCCAGCAGTGTCCCGGGACAGTCGCTACTTTACTTC. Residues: CASSVPGQSLLYF.